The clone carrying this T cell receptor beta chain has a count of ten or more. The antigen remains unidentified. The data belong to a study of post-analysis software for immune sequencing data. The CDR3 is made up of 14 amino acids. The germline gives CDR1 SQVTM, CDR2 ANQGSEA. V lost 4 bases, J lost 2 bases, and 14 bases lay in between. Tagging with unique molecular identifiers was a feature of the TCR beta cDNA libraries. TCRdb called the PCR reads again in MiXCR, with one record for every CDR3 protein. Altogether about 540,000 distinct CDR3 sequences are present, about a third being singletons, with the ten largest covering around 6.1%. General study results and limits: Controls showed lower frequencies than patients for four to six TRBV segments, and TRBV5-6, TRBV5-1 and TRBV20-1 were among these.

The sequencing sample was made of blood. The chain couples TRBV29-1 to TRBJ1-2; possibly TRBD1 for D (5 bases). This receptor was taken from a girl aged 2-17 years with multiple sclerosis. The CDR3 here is CSVGPTERNYGYTF. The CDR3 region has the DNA TGCAGCGTTGGACCGACAGAGAGAAACTATGGCTACACCTTC.